This TCR beta chain was recorded in a study of OX40 agonist ivuxolimab in advanced cancers. In the study overall: Patients achieving partial responses numbered three: one hepatocellular carcinoma case and two cutaneous melanoma cases.

Method: immunoSEQ multiplex PCR; TCRdb's copy keeps in-frame clones and lacks some. The sample gives about 52,000 clones, 75% to 90% of which show up once; 11% to 15% is in the top ten. V lost 0 bases to trimming and J lost 2 bases, with 11 bases between them. CDR1 and CDR2 (germline): LGHNA, YSLEER. The CDR3 contains 15 residues. Samples of blood were obtained at baseline, on cycle 4 day 1, and on cycle 7 day 1. The clonotype comes from an adult with an advanced solid tumor such as melanoma, head and neck, liver or kidney cancer. Sequenced material: CD4+ or CD8+ T cells sorted from blood, taken in a trial of the OX40 agonist ivuxolimab. V gene TRBV4-3 combines with J gene TRBJ2-7; D tentatively reads TRBD1 or TRBD2 (5 bases each). CDR3 nucleotide sequence: TGCGCCAGCAGCCAAGAACAGGACGGGGCCTACGAGCAGTACTTC. Residues: CASSQEQDGAYEQYF.